This is a list of T cell receptor beta chains from one sample in a study of radiotherapy plus CTLA-4 blockade in lung cancer. Some clones are missing from TCRdb's copy, which holds only in-frame ones; the method was immunoSEQ multiplex PCR. Of tens of thousands of clones listed, just over 75% are singletons. The sequences come from peripheral blood, collected from a patient treated with radiotherapy plus ipilimumab. The receptors come from a human donor with non-small cell lung cancer who had a partial response to radiotherapy plus ipilimumab. The CDR3 runs from the conserved cysteine through the conserved F or W. D genes are given only for firm matches. Not every row has a clone size; where given, it reads once, few, many or a size class.

>TRBV7-8|16|TRBD1|NA|TRBJ1-3
TGTGCCAGCAGCTTAGATAGGACAGGCTCTGGAAACACCATATATTTT
CASSLDRTGSGNTIYF
>TRBV7-8|12|NA|NA|TRBJ2-7
TGTGCCAGCAGCTTCAGCTCCTACGAGCAGTACTTC
CASSFSSYEQYF
>TRBV7-8|12|NA|NA|TRBJ1-2
TGTGCCAGCAGCCCGTCCGGGGATGGCTACACCTTC
CASSPSGDGYTF
>TRBV5-6|15|NA|NA|TRBJ1-3
TGTGCCAGCAGTTTTTCGGGGGGCTCTGGAAACACCATATATTTT
CASSFSGGSGNTIYF
>TRBV5-1|12|NA|NA|TRBJ1-1
TGCGCCAGCAGCGTAGGAGGGTCGGAAGCTTTCTTT
CASSVGGSEAFF
>TRBV5-1|16|NA|NA|TRBJ1-3
TGCGCCAGCAGCTTGGTCTCCGGAGGGGCTGGAAACACCATATATTTT
CASSLVSGGAGNTIYF
>TRBV7-2|16|TRBD1|few|TRBJ2-7
TGTGCCAGCAGCTCAGGGGGACAGGACCGAATCTACGAGCAGTACTTC
CASSSGGQDRIYEQYF
>TRBV11-2|14|TRBD1|NA|TRBJ2-7
TGTGCCAGCAGCCTCGGGACAGGGTCCTACGAGCAGTACTTC
CASSLGTGSYEQYF
>TRBV6-5|13|TRBD1|NA|TRBJ1-1
TGTGCCAGCAGCCCCGGGACAGGAAAGGAAGCTTTCTTT
CASSPGTGKEAFF
>TRBV10-3|14|TRBD1|few|TRBJ1-1
TGTGCCATCAGCGGGGACAGGATGAACACTGAAGCTTTCTTT
CAISGDRMNTEAFF
>TRBV11-2|16|TRBD1|NA|TRBJ2-3
TGTGCCAGCAGCCACGCGGGACAGGGAGCCACAGATACGCAGTATTTT
CASSHAGQGATDTQYF
>TRBV7-9|13|TRBD1|NA|TRBJ1-2
TGTGCTACATTGGCAGGGGGTAACTATGGCTACACCTTC
CATLAGGNYGYTF
>TRBV6-1|15|TRBD2|NA|TRBJ2-5
TGTGCCAGCAGTGGCCGCGGAAGCGGGGCAGAGACCCAGTACTTC
CASSGRGSGAETQYF
>TRBV5-1|15|NA|few|TRBJ2-2
TGCGCCAGCTTCCCCCCCGGGACATTCGCCGGGGAGCTGTTTTTT
CASFPPGTFAGELFF
>TRBV30|13|TRBD1|NA|TRBJ2-7
TGTGCCTGGGGGACAGGGGGTTCCTACGAGCAGTACTTC
CAWGTGGSYEQYF
>TRBV6-5|13|NA|once|TRBJ2-3
TGTGCCAGCAGTCGCAGGGTCGCAGATACGCAGTATTTT
CASSRRVADTQYF
>TRBV30|10|NA|NA|TRBJ1-4
TGTGCCTGGTCGAGGTCGGAACTGTTTTTT
CAWSRSELFF
>TRBV10-3|18|TRBD1|NA|TRBJ2-2
TGTGCCATCAGTGAAACCCCCGGGACAGGGGGGCGAACCGGGGAGCTGTTTTTT
CAISETPGTGGRTGELFF
>TRBV7-9|14|TRBD2|NA|TRBJ2-5
TGTGCCAGCAGCTTAGGCGGGGGGCAAGAGACCCAGTACTTC
CASSLGGGQETQYF
>TRBV7-3|16|TRBD2|NA|TRBJ2-5
TGTGCCAGCAGCTTAACTCTGGGGGGGAGCCAAGAGACCCAGTACTTC
CASSLTLGGSQETQYF
>TRBV15|13|NA|NA|TRBJ1-1
TGTGCCACCAGCAGAGGGCAGTACACTGAAGCTTTCTTT
CATSRGQYTEAFF
>TRBV6-5|16|TRBD1|NA|TRBJ1-1
TGTGCCAGCAGTTCGGAAACAGGGGGGACGAACACTGAAGCTTTCTTT
CASSSETGGTNTEAFF
>TRBV18|17|TRBD1|few|TRBJ2-2
TGTGCCAGCTCACTACTTCCGGGACAGAGAAACACCGGGGAGCTGTTTTTT
CASSLLPGQRNTGELFF
>TRBV7-2|14|TRBD1|NA|TRBJ2-1
TGTGCCAGCAGCATAGGACAGGGGGGCAATGAGCAGTTCTTC
CASSIGQGGNEQFF
>TRBV25-1|11|NA|NA|TRBJ1-1
TGTGCCAGCAGTGCGGGAGTCGGAGCTTTCTTT
CASSAGVGAFF
>TRBV28|15|NA|NA|TRBJ2-7
TGTGCCAGCAGTGCAACGGGGGGCGGTAGCTACGAGCAGTACTTC
CASSATGGGSYEQYF
>TRBV27|14|TRBD1|NA|TRBJ1-6
TGTGCCAGCAACTCCGGGACAGGTTCCGAACCCCTCCACTTT
CASNSGTGSEPLHF
>TRBV7-2|14|TRBD1|NA|TRBJ1-1
TGTGCCAGCAGTCGCTACAGGGGGCGGACTGAAGCTTTCTTT
CASSRYRGRTEAFF
>TRBV6-5|14|NA|NA|TRBJ2-7
TGTGCCAGCCTTCCCCAGGGGCTACCCTACGAGCAGTACTTC
CASLPQGLPYEQYF
>TRBV7-2|14|NA|once|TRBJ2-1
TGTGCCAGCAGCTTAGCGTTACAGCACAATGAGCAGTTCTTC
CASSLALQHNEQFF